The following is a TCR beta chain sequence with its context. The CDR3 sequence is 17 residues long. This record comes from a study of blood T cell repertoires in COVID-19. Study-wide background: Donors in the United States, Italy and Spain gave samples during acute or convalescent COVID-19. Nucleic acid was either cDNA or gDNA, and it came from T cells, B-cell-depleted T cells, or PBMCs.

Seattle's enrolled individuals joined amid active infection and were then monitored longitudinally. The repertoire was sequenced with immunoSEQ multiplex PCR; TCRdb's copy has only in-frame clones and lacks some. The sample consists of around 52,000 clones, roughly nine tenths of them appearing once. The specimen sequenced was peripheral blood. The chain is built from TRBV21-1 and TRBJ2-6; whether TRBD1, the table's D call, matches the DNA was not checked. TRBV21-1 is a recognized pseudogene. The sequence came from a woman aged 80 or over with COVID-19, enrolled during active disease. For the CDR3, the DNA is TGTGCCAGCTTTAGGGACAGGCACAGCTCTGGGGCCAACGTCCTGACTTTC. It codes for CASFRDRHSSGANVLTF.